This TCR beta chain was obtained from a study of blood T cell repertoires in COVID-19. Study context: Both acute and convalescent COVID-19 samples were obtained from the United States, Italy and Spain. T cells, B-cell-depleted T cells, or PBMCs provided the cDNA or gDNA that served as material.

In the authors' workflow: Scientists estimated how many nucleated cells there were by amplifying reference gene primers. Assay used: immunoSEQ multiplex PCR; TCRdb lists only in-frame clones, some missing. V, J and clone size are taken as reported in that table, and D and trimming were inferred from the DNA itself. The data contain fewer than 500,000 clones, roughly 90% of them singletons. The CDR3 is 16 amino acids. The germline gives CDR1 SNHLY, CDR2 FYNNEI. Trimming took 3 bases from V and 0 from J; bases not matched to a gene: 4. Sequencing used peripheral blood. The receptor was derived from a woman aged 25 to 39 with active or convalescent COVID-19. This chain links TRBV2 with TRBJ2-1; 8 bases map to TRBD2. DNA for the CDR3: TGTGCCAGCAGTGATAAACGGGGGGGCTCCTACAATGAGCAGTTCTTC. Amino acid sequence: CASSDKRGGSYNEQFF.